The subject of this entry is one TCR beta chain. This clone's antigen is unknown. One base away there is no much larger clone; base qualities are not given. As encoded in the germline V gene, CDR1 is MNHEY while CDR2 is SVGAGI. The germline ends are 13 bases apart after V is trimmed by 4 bases and J by 4 bases. The CDR3 starts with the cysteine, ends with the phenylalanine, and has 14 residues. Of the read, only the CDR3 DNA is kept; its 42 bases are in frame from base 1. These data are taken from a study of CD8+ T cells in alopecia areata (dated by TCRdb to 2017 to 2018). General notes on the study: Treated patients were enrolled in an open-label pilot trial of oral tofacitinib at 5 to 10 mg twice daily for moderate-to-severe alopecia areata. The SALT score, which quantifies the percentage of affected scalp surface area, was used to measure disease severity in treated patients. On the human side, TCRbeta sequencing was run on scalp tissue and on sorted CD4+ and CD8+ peripheral blood T cells from healthy controls and from alopecia areata patients with either patchy or totalis/universalis disease. RNA came from the PAXgene miRNA kit for fixed scalp, the miRNeasy kit for PBMCs, and the RNeasy kit for mouse skin. Scalp clonality was compared across normal scalp (n=4), patchy alopecia areata scalp (n=8), and alopecia totalis/universalis scalp (n=8). The study used high-throughput TCRbeta sequencing to examine T cell clonal expansion in alopecia areata, in both the C3H/HeJ mouse model and human patients. Biopsies were taken from tofacitinib-treated patients at baseline and again at 4 and 24 weeks into treatment, and several of those patients also had a later scalp biopsy. Tofacitinib was given for 6 to 18 months, followed by 6 months of follow-up off drug to assess delayed response and recurrence. TCRbeta CDR3 regions were amplified by immunoSEQ multiplex PCR with 35 Vbeta forward and 13 Jbeta reverse primers.

What the time point label conveys for this sample: less than five weeks on oral tofacitinib. This specimen's treatment or condition label, per the study, means: oral pan-JAK inhibitor, 5-10 mg twice daily. Lesional scalp punch biopsies and peripheral blood were collected from alopecia areata patients. Scalp biopsies from humans were placed right away in PAXgene tissue containers for fixation. The library was made by the immunoSEQ multiplex PCR assay. For TCR sequencing, RNA was extracted from every sample and reverse transcribed into cDNA to serve as template. SuperScript III was used for first-strand cDNA synthesis, primed with a 2:1 mix of oligo-dT and random hexamers. Amplification bias was assessed with a synthetic immune receptor repertoire, and residual bias was removed computationally. The authors' pipeline ran thus. Raw reads were preprocessed to remove errors, and CDR3 was defined by IMGT conventions from the conserved cysteine to phenylalanine. Clonality was calculated as 1 minus Shannon entropy normalized by log2 of the number of productive unique TCRs. Scalp TCRbeta sequences were cross-referenced with sorted blood CD4 and CD8 repertoires so that the CD4 or CD8 identity of scalp clones could be inferred. TCRdb re-hosts the immuneACCESS table, in-frame sequences only. Its copies lack some clones; in the studies checked, an unresolved V gene accounts for under half of them, and the cause for the rest is not known. Clone size and the V and J calls come from that table; the DNA yielded D and trimming. For this sample there are roughly 7,400 clones; around 66% appear just once. About 13% of the sample is in the top ten clones.

Results the study describes overall, beyond this receptor: Shared TCR sequences between patients were less evident than in mice, which may be partly attributable to HLA diversity in the patient population. Because the treated cohort was small and included a single nonresponder, larger studies are needed to assess links between baseline CD8+ expansion and response. Many expanded lesional clones were found to persist in scalp and blood during tofacitinib treatment, and relapse after treatment cessation may be partly explained by this persistence. Scalp TCR repertoire analysis is complicated because resident alphabeta T cells in normal human skin are also sequenced, whereas mouse skin is dominated by gammadelta T cells. With tofacitinib, both scalp clonality and the number of expanded CD8+ clones among the top 100 scalp clones went down significantly. Compared with normal scalp, lesional scalp had higher clonality and more expanded CD8+ clones, particularly in alopecia totalis/universalis, a pattern that suggests antigenic drive.

The sample consisted of skin, taken at week 4, from a patient treated with tofacitinib. The sequence was obtained from a human donor with alopecia areata. The chain joins TRBV6-5 to TRBJ1-1; the D gene lacks a confident call. The CDR3 protein is CASSSHVPGTEAFF. The DNA is TGTGCCAGCAGTTCCCATGTTCCGGGCACTGAAGCTTTCTTT.